This T cell receptor beta chain comes out of a study of hypomethylating agent response in myelodysplastic syndrome. Overall study: Response meant complete response or hematologic improvement; all other patients were non-responders.

The study's findings and limits: Across all patients and within response groups, hypomethylating treatment left richness, diversity and clonality without significant change. Control donors' ages did not match those of MDS patients.

The data were produced by immunoSEQ multiplex PCR, yet TCRdb's version contains in-frame clones alone and is incomplete. The sample shows approximately 4,400 clones, roughly 80% of them seen only once. In the case of this clone: Its cognate antigen is unknown.

The source was bone marrow, collected before or after starting hypomethylating agent treatment for myelodysplastic syndrome (not recorded which). The TCR was taken from a human donor with myelodysplastic syndrome.

CDR3 amino acids: CASSARDISYTF. In DNA form, the CDR3 reads TGTGCCAGCAGTGCGAGGGACATATCCTACACCTTC. The chain joins TRBV2 to TRBJ1-2; the D gene is possibly TRBD1 (6 bases). Between the trimmed V and J ends, which lost 4 bases and 10 bases, there was a span of 13 bases. The V gene's germline CDR1 is SNHLY and CDR2 FYNNEI. This CDR3 spans 12 amino acids.